The source of this T cell receptor beta chain is a study of blood T cells in healthy people across ages. This clonotype has only a few counts. Its antigen remains unknown. A second PCR, run for 7 to 11 cycles, used a sample-barcoded 5' primer plus a J-beta primer mix. Each CDR3 protein is one row after TCRdb ran MiXCR on the 5' RACE reads. The sample has roughly 700,000 distinct CDR3 sequences; around a quarter are singletons. Study findings and constraints: Possibly confounding the expanded clonotype changes was the fact that donor CMV status was unknown.

Germline values: CDR1 MDHEN, CDR2 SYDVKM. V lost 3 bases, J lost 1 base, and 3 bases stayed unmatched. The CDR3 runs 16 residues. The sample was also reused in another study, on T cells of mothers and their children.

This rearrangement joins TRBV28 to TRBJ2-5; 12 bases align to TRBD2. Sample: blood. This receptor was identified in a boy between 10 and 17 years old in good health. CDR3 nucleotide sequence: TGTGCCAGCAGTTTCGGGACTAGCGGGCTCCAAGAGACCCAGTACTTC. Its translation: CASSFGTSGLQETQYF. Filled out from reference TRBV28 and TRBJ2-5, the complete variable domain reads DVKVTQSSRYLVKRTGEKVFLECVQDMDHENMFWYRQDPGLGLRLIYFSYDVKMKEKGDIPEGYSVSREKKERFSLILESASTNQTSMYLCASSFGTSGLQETQYFGPGTRLLVL.